Detailed here is one T cell receptor (beta chain). Its antigen target is currently unknown. Per-base quality was not reported, and no clone a single base away is much larger than it. The data were obtained in a study of T cell changes during pregnancy in multiple sclerosis (dated by TCRdb to between 2018 and 2020). Turning to the overall study: The study looked at changes in the T cell repertoire across pregnancy in women with multiple sclerosis.

From the cysteine through the phenylalanine, the CDR3 covers 13 amino acids. Just the 39-base CDR3 DNA is kept, in frame starting at base 1. A distance of 8 bases separates the germline ends of V and J, which lose 3 bases and 0 bases respectively. Sequences GTSNPN (CDR1) and SVGIG (CDR2) are obtained from the germline V gene (reference sequence). The library was built by means of the immunoSEQ multiplex PCR assay. TCRdb obtained this table from immuneACCESS and retained in-frame rearrangements with V and J assigned. These tables miss some clones; where compared with another copy, unresolved V genes account for less than half of the shortfall, and the remainder is unexplained. This sample holds tens of thousands of clones; about 90% were observed only once. The ten biggest clones cover approximately 1.4% of the sample.

The source is a female donor with multiple sclerosis, enrolled in a pregnancy study. Here the sequenced sample was peripheral blood, taken before pregnancy. The V and J genes are TRBV30 and TRBJ2-5; there is no confident call for the D gene. The nucleotide sequence reads as follows: TGTGCCTGGAGGTTGACATACCAAGAGACCCAGTACTTC. This is translated as CAWRLTYQETQYF.